Here is one TCR beta chain with its context. This record comes from a study of blood T cell repertoires in COVID-19. The wider study: The study drew acute and convalescent COVID-19 samples from the United States, Italy and Spain. Sources were T cells, B-cell-depleted T cells, or PBMCs; the material itself was cDNA or gDNA.

Methods used by the authors: Amplified reference gene primers provided the basis for estimating nucleated cell counts. Only in-frame clones appear in the TCRdb table, and some are missing; sequencing was by immunoSEQ multiplex PCR. V and J calls and clone size are given by that table; D and trimming were obtained from the DNA. The sample holds roughly 250,000 clones, roughly four fifths seen once. Specimen: peripheral blood. This sequence originates from a woman in her seventies with acute or convalescent COVID-19.

The CDR3 reads CATGGGASGNTIYF. DNA for the CDR3: TGTGCCACTGGCGGGGGGGCCTCCGGAAACACCATATATTTT. This sequence joins TRBV28 and TRBJ1-3; tentatively, D is TRBD1 (6 bases). Germline V gene lookup returns CDR1 MDHEN and CDR2 SYDVKM. This CDR3 is 14 amino acids long. Trimming took 10 bases from V and 4 from J, leaving 17 bases between them. Combining the CDR3 with reference TRBV28 and TRBJ1-3 gives the whole variable domain DVKVTQSSRYLVKRTGEKVFLECVQDMDHENMFWYRQDPGLGLRLIYFSYDVKMKEKGDIPEGYSVSREKKERFSLILESASTNQTSMYLCATGGGASGNTIYFGEGSWLTVV.